In its sample, the clone carrying this T cell receptor beta chain was seen a few times. This entry belongs to a study of identical twins. From the 5' RACE reads, TCRdb called clonotypes with MiXCR, one entry per CDR3 protein. In the table there are some 440,000 distinct CDR3 sequences, about 24% of which are singletons. This CDR3 has 14 residues. J gave up 4 bases and V 2 bases, and 1 base lay outside the gene matches. Per the germline V gene, CDR1 is KGHSY and CDR2 is FQNENV. This sample was shared with a second study, whose subject was T cells expressing NK-cell markers.

This TCR derives from a woman aged 18-29 years in good health. V and J are TRBV16 and TRBJ2-2, with 7 bases fitting TRBD1. The source material was CD4+ T cells sorted from blood. CDR3 bases: TGTGCCAGCAGCCAAGGACAGGCCACCGGGGAGCTGTTTTTT. This sequence encodes CASSQGQATGELFF. The whole variable domain, filled in from reference TRBV16 and TRBJ2-2, reads GEEVAQTPKHLVRGEGQKAKLYCAPIKGHSYVFWYQQVLKNEFKFLISFQNENVFDETGMPKERFSAKCLPNSPCSLEIQATKLEDSAVYFCASSQGQATGELFFGEGSRLTVL.